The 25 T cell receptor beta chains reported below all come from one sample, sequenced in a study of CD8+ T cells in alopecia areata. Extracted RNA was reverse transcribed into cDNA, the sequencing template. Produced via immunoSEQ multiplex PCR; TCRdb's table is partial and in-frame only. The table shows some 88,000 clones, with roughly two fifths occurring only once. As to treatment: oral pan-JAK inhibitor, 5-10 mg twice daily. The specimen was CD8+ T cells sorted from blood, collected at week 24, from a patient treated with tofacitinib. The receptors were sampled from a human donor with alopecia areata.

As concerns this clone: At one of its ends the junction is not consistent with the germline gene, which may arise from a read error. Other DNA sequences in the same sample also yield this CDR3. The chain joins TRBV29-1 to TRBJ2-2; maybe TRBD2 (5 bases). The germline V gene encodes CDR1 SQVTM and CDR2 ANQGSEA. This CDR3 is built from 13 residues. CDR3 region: CSVEDGVTGELFF. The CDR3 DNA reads TGCAGCGTCGAAGACGGGGTCACCGGGGAGCTGTTTTTT.

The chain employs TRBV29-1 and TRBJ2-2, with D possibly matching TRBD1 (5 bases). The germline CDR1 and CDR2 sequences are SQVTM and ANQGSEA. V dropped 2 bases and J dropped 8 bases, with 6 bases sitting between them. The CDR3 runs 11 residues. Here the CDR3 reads CSVERGGELFF. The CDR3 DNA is TGCAGCGTTGAAAGGGGAGGGGAGCTGTTTTTT.

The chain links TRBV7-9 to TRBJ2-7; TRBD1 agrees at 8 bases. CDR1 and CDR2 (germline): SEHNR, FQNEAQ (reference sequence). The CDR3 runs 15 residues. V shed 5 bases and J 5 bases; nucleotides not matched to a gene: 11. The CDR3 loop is CASSTARTGLHEQYF. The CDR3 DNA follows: TGTGCCAGCAGCACCGCCCGGACAGGGCTCCACGAGCAGTACTTC. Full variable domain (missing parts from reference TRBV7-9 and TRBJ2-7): DTGVSQNPRHKITKRGQNVTFRCDPISEHNRLYWYRQTLGQGPEFLTYFQNEAQLEKSRLLSDRFSAERPKGSFSTLEIQRTEQGDSAMYLCASSTARTGLHEQYFGPGTRLTVT.

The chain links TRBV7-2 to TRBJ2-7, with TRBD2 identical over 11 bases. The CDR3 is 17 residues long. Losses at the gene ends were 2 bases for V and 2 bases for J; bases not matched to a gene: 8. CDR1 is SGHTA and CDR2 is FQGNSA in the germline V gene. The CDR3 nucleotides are TGTGCCAGCAGCTTACAGGGACTAGCGGAGTTAACCTACGAGCAGTACTTC. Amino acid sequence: CASSLQGLAELTYEQYF.

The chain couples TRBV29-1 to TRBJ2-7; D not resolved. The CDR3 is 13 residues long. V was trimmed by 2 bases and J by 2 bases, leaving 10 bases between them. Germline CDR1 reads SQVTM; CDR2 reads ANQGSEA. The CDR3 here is CSVETVNPYEQYF. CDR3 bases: TGCAGCGTTGAAACGGTGAACCCCTACGAGCAGTACTTC.

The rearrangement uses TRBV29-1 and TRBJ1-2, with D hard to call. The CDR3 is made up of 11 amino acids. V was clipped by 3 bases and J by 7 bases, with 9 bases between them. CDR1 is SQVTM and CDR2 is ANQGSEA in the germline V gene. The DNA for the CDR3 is TGCAGCGTTGAGCCGGGCGGTGGCTACACCTTC. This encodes CSVEPGGGYTF.

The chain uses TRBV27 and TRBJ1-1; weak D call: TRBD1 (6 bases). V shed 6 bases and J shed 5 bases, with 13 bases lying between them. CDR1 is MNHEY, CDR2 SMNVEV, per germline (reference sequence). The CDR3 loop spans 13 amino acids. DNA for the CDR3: TGTGCCAGCAGGCCAGGGGTGTGGACTGAAGCTTTCTTT. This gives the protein CASRPGVWTEAFF.

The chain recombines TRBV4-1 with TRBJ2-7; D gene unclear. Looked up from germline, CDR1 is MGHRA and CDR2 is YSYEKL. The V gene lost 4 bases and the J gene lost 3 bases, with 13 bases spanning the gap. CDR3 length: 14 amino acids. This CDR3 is CASSLTSLDYEQYF. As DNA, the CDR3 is TGCGCCAGCAGCCTGACGTCTCTAGACTACGAGCAGTACTTC.

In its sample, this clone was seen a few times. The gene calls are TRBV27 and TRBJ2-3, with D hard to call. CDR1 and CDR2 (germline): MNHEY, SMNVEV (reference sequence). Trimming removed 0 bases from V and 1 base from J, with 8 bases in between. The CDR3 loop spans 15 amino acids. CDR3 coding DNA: TGTGCCAGCAGTTTATCGGCTATAGGCACAGATACGCAGTATTTT. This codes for CASSLSAIGTDTQYF.

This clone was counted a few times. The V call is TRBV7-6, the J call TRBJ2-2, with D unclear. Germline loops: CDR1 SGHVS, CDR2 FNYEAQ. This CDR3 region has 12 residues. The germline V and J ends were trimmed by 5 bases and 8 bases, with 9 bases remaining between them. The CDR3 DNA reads TGTGCCAGCAGCCAAGGAATTGGGGAGCTGTTTTTT. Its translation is CASSQGIGELFF.

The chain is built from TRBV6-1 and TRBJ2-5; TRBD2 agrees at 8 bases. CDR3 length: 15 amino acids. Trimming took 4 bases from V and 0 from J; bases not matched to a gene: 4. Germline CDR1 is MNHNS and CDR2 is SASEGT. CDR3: CASSGLAQYQETQYF. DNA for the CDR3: TGTGCCAGCAGTGGACTAGCGCAGTACCAAGAGACCCAGTACTTC.

As DNA, the CDR3 is TGTGCCAGCAGTTGGGCGGGACAAGAGACCCAGTACTTC. Residues: CASSWAGQETQYF. The genes are TRBV6-5 and TRBJ2-5, with D tentatively TRBD2 (6 bases). The CDR3 loop spans 13 amino acids. The germline V gene has CDR1 MNHEY and CDR2 SVGAGI. The V end was cut by 4 bases, the J end by 2 bases, with 8 bases between.

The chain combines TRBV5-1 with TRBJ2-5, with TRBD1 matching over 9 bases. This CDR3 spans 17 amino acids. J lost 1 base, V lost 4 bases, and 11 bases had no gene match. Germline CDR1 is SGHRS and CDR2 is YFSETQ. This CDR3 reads CASSPDIGTGIQETQYF. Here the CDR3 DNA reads TGCGCCAGCAGCCCGGACATTGGGACAGGGATCCAAGAGACCCAGTACTTC.

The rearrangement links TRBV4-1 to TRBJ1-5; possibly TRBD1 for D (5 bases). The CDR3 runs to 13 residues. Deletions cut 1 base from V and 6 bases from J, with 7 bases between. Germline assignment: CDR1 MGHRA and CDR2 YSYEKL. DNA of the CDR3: TGCGCCAGCAGCCAAGTAGGGGTTCAGCCCCAGCATTTT. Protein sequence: CASSQVGVQPQHF.

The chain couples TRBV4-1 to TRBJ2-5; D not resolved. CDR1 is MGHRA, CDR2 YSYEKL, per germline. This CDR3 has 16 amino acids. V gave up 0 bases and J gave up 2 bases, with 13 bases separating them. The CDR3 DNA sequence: TGCGCCAGCAGCCAAGATGTGGGGTGGGAACAAGAGACCCAGTACTTC. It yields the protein CASSQDVGWEQETQYF.

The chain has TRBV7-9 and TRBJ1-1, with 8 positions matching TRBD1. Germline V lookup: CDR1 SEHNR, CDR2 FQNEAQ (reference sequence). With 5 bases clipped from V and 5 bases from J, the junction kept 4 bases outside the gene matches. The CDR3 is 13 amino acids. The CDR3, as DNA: TGTGCCAGCAGCCGCGACAGGGGTACTGAAGCTTTCTTT. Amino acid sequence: CASSRDRGTEAFF.

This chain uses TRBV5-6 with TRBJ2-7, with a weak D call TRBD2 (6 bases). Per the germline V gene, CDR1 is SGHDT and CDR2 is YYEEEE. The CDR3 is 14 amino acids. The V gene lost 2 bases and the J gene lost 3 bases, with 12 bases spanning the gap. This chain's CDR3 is CASSLSGVGYEQYF. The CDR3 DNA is TGTGCCAGCAGCTTATCGGGGGTTGGCTACGAGCAGTACTTC.

This chain's CDR3 is CASSSWDENTGELFF. The CDR3 nucleotides are TGTGCCAGCAGCTCCTGGGACGAGAACACCGGGGAGCTGTTTTTT. The rearrangement uses TRBV11-2 and TRBJ2-2; D is possibly TRBD1 or TRBD2 (5 bases each). This CDR3 has 15 residues. Trimming left V 4 bases short and J 1 base short, with 10 bases between. Per the germline V gene, CDR1 is SGHAT and CDR2 is FQNNGV.

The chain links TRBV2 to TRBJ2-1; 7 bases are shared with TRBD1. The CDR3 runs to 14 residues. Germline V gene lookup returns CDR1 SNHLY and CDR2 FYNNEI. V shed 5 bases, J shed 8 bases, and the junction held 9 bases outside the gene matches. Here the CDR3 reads CASSLHRQGDEQFF. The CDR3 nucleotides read TGTGCCAGCAGTCTACACCGACAGGGCGATGAGCAGTTCTTC.

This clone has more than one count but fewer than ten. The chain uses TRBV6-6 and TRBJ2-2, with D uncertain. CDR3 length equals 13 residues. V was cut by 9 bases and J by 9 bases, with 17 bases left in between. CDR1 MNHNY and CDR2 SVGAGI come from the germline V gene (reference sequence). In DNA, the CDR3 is TGTGCCAGTCGTGCGCACTCGAATCGGGAGCTGTTTTTT. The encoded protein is CASRAHSNRELFF.

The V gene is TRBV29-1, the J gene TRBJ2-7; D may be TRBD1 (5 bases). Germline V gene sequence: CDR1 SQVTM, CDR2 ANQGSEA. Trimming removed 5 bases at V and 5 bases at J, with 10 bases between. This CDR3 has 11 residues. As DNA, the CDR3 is TGCAGCGTTCGTGGACAAGACGAGCAGTACTTC. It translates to CSVRGQDEQYF.

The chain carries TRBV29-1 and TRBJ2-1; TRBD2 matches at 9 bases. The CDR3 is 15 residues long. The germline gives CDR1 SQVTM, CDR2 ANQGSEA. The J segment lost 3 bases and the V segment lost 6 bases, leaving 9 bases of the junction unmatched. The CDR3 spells CSVDPPSGNYNEQFF. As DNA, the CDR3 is TGCAGCGTAGACCCCCCTAGCGGGAACTACAATGAGCAGTTCTTC.

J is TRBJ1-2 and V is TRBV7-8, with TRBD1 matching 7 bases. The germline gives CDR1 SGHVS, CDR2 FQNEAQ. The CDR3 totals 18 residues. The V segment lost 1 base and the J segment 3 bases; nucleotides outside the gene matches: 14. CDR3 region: CASSLVGTAGGVDYGYTF. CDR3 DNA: TGTGCCAGCAGCTTAGTGGGTACGGCAGGGGGAGTTGACTATGGCTACACCTTC. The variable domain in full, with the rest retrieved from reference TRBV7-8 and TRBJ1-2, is GAGVSQSPRYKVAKRGQDVALRCDPISGHVSLFWYQQALGQGPEFLTYFQNEAQLDKSGLPSDRFFAERPEGSVSTLKIQRTQQEDSAVYLCASSLVGTAGGVDYGYTFGSGTRLTVV.

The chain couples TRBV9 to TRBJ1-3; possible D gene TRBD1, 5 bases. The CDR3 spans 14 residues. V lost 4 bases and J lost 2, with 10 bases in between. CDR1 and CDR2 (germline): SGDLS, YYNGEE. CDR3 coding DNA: TGTGCCAGCAGCCTTGCGGGGGCTGGAAACACCATATATTTT. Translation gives CASSLAGAGNTIYF.

As DNA, the CDR3 is TGTGCCAGCAGGGGGACCGACTATGGCTACACCTTC. Translated: CASRGTDYGYTF. The genes are TRBV7-2 and TRBJ1-2; D is perhaps TRBD1 (5 bases). Germline V gene data show CDR1 as SGHTA and CDR2 as FQGNSA. The CDR3 is 12 residues long. The V end was cut by 6 bases, the J end by 3 bases, with 8 bases between. Full variable domain (missing parts from reference TRBV7-2 and TRBJ1-2): GAGVSQSPSNKVTEKGKDVELRCDPISGHTALYWYRQSLGQGLEFLIYFQGNSAPDKSGLPSDRFSAERTGGSVSTLTIQRTQQEDSAVYLCASRGTDYGYTFGSGTRLTVV.